This entry lists 26 T cell receptor beta chains sequenced from one sample in a study of blood T cells in healthy people across ages. Using a J-beta primer mix together with a sample-barcoded 5' primer, a second PCR was run for 7 to 11 cycles. TCRdb recomputed calls from the 5' RACE reads with MiXCR, one row per CDR3 protein. Altogether approximately 1.5 million distinct CDR3 sequences are present, around 40% being singletons, with the ten largest covering just over 4%. The sample consisted of blood. The receptors were sampled from a woman aged 18-35 years in good health.

The chain employs TRBV6-6 and TRBJ1-2, with TRBD1 identical over 7 bases. Germline values: CDR1 MNHNY, CDR2 SVGAGI (reference sequence). The CDR3 has 14 residues. J lost 8 bases, V lost 5 bases, and 11 bases had no gene match. Here the CDR3 DNA reads TGTGCCAGCAGTCCTAGACAGGGCAACGAGGGCTACACCTTC. Its translation: CASSPRQGNEGYTF.

Only a few counts were recorded for this clonotype. This rearrangement joins TRBV20-1 to TRBJ2-3, with D maybe TRBD2 (7 bases). Germline V CDR1 and CDR2: DFQATT, SNEGSKA (reference sequence). The ends were cut back, 8 bases at V and 10 bases at J, with 25 bases in the middle. The CDR3 is made up of 14 amino acids. The DNA for the CDR3 is TGCAGTCACCGACTAGCTGGGGGCCCTTTGTCGCAGTATTTT. Encoded protein: CSHRLAGGPLSQYF.

V gene TRBV27 combines with J gene TRBJ1-1, with TRBD1 identical over 8 bases. There are 16 residues in the CDR3. Germline CDR1 is MNHEY and CDR2 is SMNVEV (reference sequence). The V segment lost 6 bases and the J segment 3 bases; nucleotides outside the gene matches: 12. CDR3 in DNA: TGTGCCAGCAGGAGACAGGGGTATTCGGGGTACACTGAAGCTTTCTTT. The encoded protein is CASRRQGYSGYTEAFF.

The V call is TRBV27, the J call TRBJ2-1; D is uncertain. Germline assignment: CDR1 MNHEY and CDR2 SMNVEV (reference sequence). The ends were cut back, 3 bases at V and 1 base at J, with 7 bases in the middle. There are 14 residues in the CDR3. The CDR3 DNA sequence: TGTGCCAGCAGTTTTAGGCGGTCCTACAATGAGCAGTTCTTC. It is translated as CASSFRRSYNEQFF.

The J gene is TRBJ2-1, the V gene TRBV29-1; the match to TRBD2 covers 7 bases. The CDR3 extends over 15 amino acids. Germline loops: CDR1 SQVTM, CDR2 ANQGSEA. V dropped 3 bases and J dropped 0; count of bases not matched to a gene: 5. CDR3 sequence reads: CSVDGLAVSYNEQFF. The CDR3 DNA is TGCAGCGTTGACGGTCTAGCGGTCTCCTACAATGAGCAGTTCTTC.

This sequence joins TRBV29-1 and TRBJ1-4; D is possibly TRBD1 (5 bases). The germline gives CDR1 SQVTM, CDR2 ANQGSEA. The CDR3 totals 14 residues. The ends were cut back, 4 bases at V and 5 bases at J, with 14 bases in the middle. Written as DNA, the CDR3 is TGCAGCGTTGGGGACGCTTCCCCAAATGAAAAACTGTTTTTT. Translating gives CSVGDASPNEKLFF.

The V and J genes are TRBV14 and TRBJ1-3; 9 bases fit TRBD1. After removal of 6 bases from V and 4 bases from J, the junction contained 7 bases not matched to a gene. The CDR3 has 15 residues. Per germline, CDR1 SGHDN and CDR2 FVKESK. CDR3 in DNA: TGTGCCAGCAGACCGACAGGGGGGCCCGGAAACACCATATATTTT. Translated: CASRPTGGPGNTIYF.

The genes are TRBV20-1 and TRBJ1-3; D is unclear. V gave up 0 bases and J gave up 11 bases, with 11 bases separating them. The CDR3 runs to 12 residues. CDR1 DFQATT and CDR2 SNEGSKA come from the germline V gene (reference sequence). The CDR3 spells CSARETSWSIYF. CDR3 in DNA: TGCAGTGCTAGAGAAACTTCGTGGTCCATATATTTT.

In regard to this clonotype: The junction differs from germline at one of its ends, possibly a read error. The chain joins TRBV7-2 to TRBJ1-2; possibly TRBD1 for D (6 bases). CDR3 length equals 15 residues. Germline CDR1 and CDR2: SGHTA and FQGNSA. CDR3 nucleotide sequence: TGTGCCAGCAGCACGGACAGCCGGATTAACTATAGCTACACCTTC. As protein: CASSTDSRINYSYTF.

This rearrangement joins TRBV27 to TRBJ2-7; 7 bases match TRBD1. This CDR3 contains 14 residues. Unmatched junction bases numbered 7, after V lost 6 bases and J lost 2 bases. Germline V gives CDR1 MNHEY, CDR2 SMNVEV (reference sequence). The CDR3 nucleotides read TGTGCCAGCAGAACCACAACAGGGGCCTACGAGCAGTACTTC. Translating gives CASRTTTGAYEQYF.

This chain connects TRBV20-1 to TRBJ1-2; D gene unclear. The germline CDR1 and CDR2 sequences are DFQATT and SNEGSKA (reference sequence). The CDR3 spans 14 residues. V gave up 4 bases and J gave up 0 bases, with 12 bases separating them. CDR3 in amino acids: CSATRTVTNYGYTF. The CDR3 region has the DNA TGCAGTGCTACTCGGACGGTCACTAACTATGGCTACACCTTC.

V and J are TRBV12-3 or TRBV12-4 and TRBJ2-1; D unresolved. The V end was cut by 4 bases, the J end by 4 bases, with 8 bases between. The length of the CDR3 is 13 residues. The CDR3 DNA reads as TGTGCCAGCAGTTACACAGAATACAATGAGCAGTTCTTC. This sequence encodes CASSYTEYNEQFF.

On this clonotype itself: A junction end diverges from the germline sequence, so it may reflect a read error. V gene TRBV20-1 combines with J gene TRBJ1-4; no clear D gene. This CDR3 has 13 residues. The germline V gene has CDR1 DFQATT and CDR2 SNEGSKA (reference sequence). CDR3 residues: CSARSPTNEKPFF. The CDR3 bases are TGCAGTGCTAGATCCCCAACTAATGAAAAACCGTTTTTT.

In this sample, this clonotype turned up a few times. The chain uses TRBV9 and TRBJ2-3, with 8 bases aligning to TRBD2. CDR3 length: 15 residues. Germline CDR1 and CDR2: SGDLS and YYNGEE. J lost 6 bases, V lost 4 bases, and 10 bases had no gene match. CDR3 nucleotides: TGTGCCAGCAGCCCCATCCGGGGGGGCCGTGATACGCAGTATTTT. Amino acids: CASSPIRGGRDTQYF. Looking up the rest from reference TRBV9 and TRBJ2-3 gives the full variable domain: DSGVTQTPKHLITATGQRVTLRCSPRSGDLSVYWYQQSLDQGLQFLIQYYNGEERAKGNILERFSAQQFPDLHSELNLSSLELGDSALYFCASSPIRGGRDTQYFGPGTRLTVL.

This clonotype was observed at least ten times. J is TRBJ1-6 and V is TRBV12-3 or TRBV12-4; D is ambiguous. Trimming took 3 bases from V and 7 from J, leaving 7 bases between them. The CDR3 covers 13 residues. CDR3 residues: CASSFQPNSPLHF. For the CDR3, the DNA is TGTGCCAGCAGTTTCCAACCGAATTCACCCCTCCACTTT.

This clonotype was recorded a few times. V usage is TRBV24-1 and J usage is TRBJ2-1; possible D gene TRBD1, 7 bases. Germline V CDR1 and CDR2: KGHDR, SFDVKD. The CDR3 runs to 14 residues. V was cut by 4 bases and J by 7 bases, with 13 bases left in between. CDR3 region: CATSDARGVNEQFF. The CDR3 coding sequence is TGTGCCACCAGTGACGCCAGGGGGGTGAATGAGCAGTTCTTC.

The chain links TRBV27 to TRBJ2-7; D possibly uses TRBD1 or TRBD2 (5 bases each). Trimming shortened V by 4 bases and J by 7 bases, and 11 bases separated the two germline ends. The germline gives CDR1 MNHEY, CDR2 SMNVEV (reference sequence). This CDR3 has 12 residues. The CDR3 is CASSSGRQEQYF. For the CDR3, the DNA is TGTGCCAGCAGTTCGGGACGGCAGGAGCAGTACTTC.

This chain uses TRBV28 with TRBJ2-1; the match to TRBD2 covers 12 bases. CDR3 length: 19 amino acids. Germline-derived CDR1 and CDR2 are MDHEN and SYDVKM. V was clipped by 6 bases and J by 2 bases; unmatched bases: 14. CDR3 loop: CASRETSGSYRGPYNEQFF. The CDR3 DNA is TGTGCCAGCAGAGAGACTAGCGGGAGTTACAGGGGACCCTACAATGAGCAGTTCTTC.

This rearrangement joins TRBV12-3 or TRBV12-4 to TRBJ2-3; D uncertain. V was pared by 1 base and J by 0 bases, with 8 bases between. This CDR3 has 15 residues. This chain's CDR3 is CASSLVSTSTDTQYF. CDR3 coding DNA: TGTGCCAGCAGTTTAGTCTCCACTAGCACAGATACGCAGTATTTT.

The chain links TRBV9 to TRBJ2-5; 10 nucleotides line up with TRBD2. CDR1 SGDLS and CDR2 YYNGEE come from the germline V gene. The trim removed 3 bases at V and 5 bases at J, leaving 7 bases unmatched. This CDR3 contains 15 residues. CDR3 sequence reads: CASSGGTSEIETQYF. The CDR3 DNA follows: TGTGCCAGCAGCGGTGGGACTAGCGAAATCGAGACCCAGTACTTC. Looking up the rest from reference TRBV9 and TRBJ2-5 gives the full variable domain: DSGVTQTPKHLITATGQRVTLRCSPRSGDLSVYWYQQSLDQGLQFLIQYYNGEERAKGNILERFSAQQFPDLHSELNLSSLELGDSALYFCASSGGTSEIETQYFGPGTRLLVL.

This rearrangement joins TRBV7-8 to TRBJ1-1, with D perhaps matching TRBD1 (5 bases). Per the germline V gene, CDR1 is SGHVS and CDR2 is FQNEAQ. Trimming took off 8 bases at V and 0 bases at J, with 13 bases between the two ends. This CDR3 has 14 amino acids. CDR3 in amino acids: CASRDRLMNTEAFF. The CDR3 bases are TGTGCCAGCCGTGACAGACTCATGAACACTGAAGCTTTCTTT.

V usage is TRBV20-1 and J usage is TRBJ2-1, with 9 bases lining up with TRBD1. Germline values: CDR1 DFQATT, CDR2 SNEGSKA (reference sequence). V was clipped by 5 bases and J by 5 bases; unmatched bases: 19. The CDR3 covers 18 residues. The CDR3 loop is CSAPDPTYDRGNHNEQFF. For the CDR3, the DNA is TGCAGTGCTCCGGACCCGACCTACGACAGGGGGAACCACAATGAGCAGTTCTTC.

Comments on this clonotype: This could be a read error, since a much larger clone is one nucleotide away. The chain couples TRBV7-2 to TRBJ1-2; D not certain. Trimming took 5 bases from V and 10 from J, leaving 14 bases between them. Germline values: CDR1 SGHTA, CDR2 FQGNSA. The length of the CDR3 is 12 residues. CDR3 nucleotides: TGTGCCAGCAGCCCCTCCCGCAATGACTACACCTTC. It yields the protein CASSPSRNDYTF.

This chain connects TRBV7-9 to TRBJ2-1; D gene uncertain. The CDR3 loop spans 15 amino acids. Germline-derived CDR1 and CDR2 are SEHNR and FQNEAQ (reference sequence). The V and J ends lost 6 bases and 10 bases respectively, with 22 bases between them. The CDR3 DNA reads as TGTGCCAGCAGTCCAGGCGGATCGAGGTCCTACGAGCAGTTCTTC. Amino acids: CASSPGGSRSYEQFF. Variable domain in full (rest from reference TRBV7-9 and TRBJ2-1): DTGVSQNPRHKITKRGQNVTFRCDPISEHNRLYWYRQTLGQGPEFLTYFQNEAQLEKSRLLSDRFSAERPKGSFSTLEIQRTEQGDSAMYLCASSPGGSRSYEQFFGPGTRLTVL.

In this sample, this clonotype turned up a few times. This sequence joins TRBV24-1 and TRBJ2-1, with D possibly being TRBD1 (7 bases). Between the trimmed V and J ends, which lost 5 bases and 4 bases, there was a span of 14 bases. The CDR3 is 15 residues long. Per the germline V gene, CDR1 is KGHDR and CDR2 is SFDVKD. CDR3 DNA: TGTGCCACCAGTGGGGGGGACAGCAAATACAATGAGCAGTTCTTC. Protein sequence: CATSGGDSKYNEQFF.

This rearrangement joins TRBV12-3 or TRBV12-4 to TRBJ2-1; D is possibly TRBD1 or TRBD2 (5 bases each). The end of the DNA aligns better with TRBJ2-7, so the J call may be wrong. The CDR3 covers 17 residues. This CDR3 is CASSLTGRIEAYNEQYF. CDR3 sequence (DNA): TGTGCCAGCAGTTTAACGGGACGGATTGAAGCCTACAATGAGCAGTACTTC.